The text below deals with one T cell receptor (beta chain). The ends lost 2 bases at V and 0 bases at J; junction bases unmatched: 6. CDR3 size: 16 residues. TCRdb keeps only in-frame clones here, not all; method: immunoSEQ multiplex PCR. The sample has tens of thousands of clones; roughly 95% are singletons. This record comes from a study of technical replicates of blood from a few donors. The TCR originated in a human donor in good health. Some clones in this sample may be carry-over from other donors' samples. This chain connects TRBV6-7 to TRBJ2-7; the match to TRBD1 covers 8 bases. TRBV6-7 is sorted into the ORF group, with uncertain function. Source material: PBMCs. The CDR3 DNA is TGTGCCAGCAGTTACCCCCGGGACAGGAGCTCCTACGAGCAGTACTTC. It translates to CASSYPRDRSSYEQYF.